The 29 T cell receptor beta chains below come from one sample, sequenced in a study of control samples from healthy donors and cancer patients. Sequencing used immunoSEQ multiplex PCR; TCRdb keeps in-frame clones, though not all of them. This table has about 150,000 clones, around 86% appearing once. Specimen: blood. Receptors originate from a man under 40 in good health.

The chain carries TRBV9 and TRBJ2-7, with a weak D call TRBD2 (6 bases). Germline V gives CDR1 SGDLS, CDR2 YYNGEE. The CDR3 is 15 residues long. Trimming stripped 0 bases from V and 4 bases from J, with 14 bases between. CDR3 coding DNA: TGTGCCAGCAGCGTAGATATGGGAGGAGGGTACGAGCAGTACTTC. This codes for CASSVDMGGGYEQYF.

V and J are TRBV3-1 (or the pseudogene TRBV3-2) and TRBJ2-2; 7 positions match TRBD1. CDR1 is LGHDT and CDR2 is YNNKEL in the germline V gene (reference sequence). The length of the CDR3 is 17 residues. Losses at the gene ends were 0 bases for V and 7 bases for J; bases not matched to a gene: 11. In nucleotides, the CDR3 is TGTGCCAGCAGCCAAGATGGGTCCAGGGGGTATGGCGGGGAGCTGTTTTTT. Its translation: CASSQDGSRGYGGELFF.

The rearrangement joins TRBV7-3 to TRBJ2-1; TRBD2 aligns across 8 bases. Germline CDR1 reads SGHTA; CDR2 reads FQGTGA. This CDR3 is 13 amino acids long. J gave up 7 bases and V 5 bases, and 4 bases lay outside the gene matches. The CDR3 coding sequence is TGTGCCAGCAGCGAGACTAGCGTGAATGAGCAGTTCTTC. Translation: CASSETSVNEQFF.

This clone was seen a few times. The chain recombines TRBV19 with TRBJ1-3, with D tentatively TRBD1 (5 bases). The germline V gene encodes CDR1 LNHDA and CDR2 SQIVND (reference sequence). V shed 9 bases and J shed 0 bases, with 6 bases lying between them. This CDR3 contains 12 residues. This chain's CDR3 is CARGDSGNTIYF. The CDR3 DNA is TGTGCCAGGGGGGACTCTGGAAACACCATATATTTT.

The rearrangement uses TRBV3-1 (or the pseudogene TRBV3-2) and TRBJ1-2, with D uncertain. The CDR3 loop spans 13 amino acids. Trimming removed 3 bases from V and 4 bases from J, with 9 bases in between. CDR1 and CDR2 from the germline V gene are LGHDT and YNNKEL (reference sequence). The CDR3 protein is CASSHQSSYGYTF. CDR3 nucleotides: TGTGCCAGCAGCCATCAAAGCAGCTATGGCTACACCTTC.

This rearrangement joins TRBV13 to TRBJ2-4; D is uncertain. V shed 7 bases and J shed 2 bases, with 12 bases lying between them. Germline V gene sequence: CDR1 PRHDT, CDR2 FYEKMQ (reference sequence). The CDR3 length is 14 residues. The CDR3 is CASTIRRSKNIQYF. The CDR3 DNA reads as TGTGCCAGCACCATCCGTCGGTCCAAAAACATTCAGTACTTC.

This rearrangement joins TRBV5-6 to TRBJ1-1; TRBD1 is a possible D gene (5 bases). Trimming took 4 bases from V and 1 from J, leaving 14 bases between them. The CDR3 totals 15 residues. CDR1 and CDR2 from the germline V gene are SGHDT and YYEEEE. In nucleotides, the CDR3 is TGTGCCAGCAGCCGGTACAACAGGAAGAACACTGAAGCTTTCTTT. The encoded protein is CASSRYNRKNTEAFF. Complete variable domain (other parts from reference TRBV5-6 and TRBJ1-1): DAGVTQSPTHLIKTRGQQVTLRCSPKSGHDTVSWYQQALGQGPQFIFQYYEEEERQRGNFPDRFSGHQFPNYSSELNVNALLLGDSALYLCASSRYNRKNTEAFFGQGTRLTVV.

The chain links TRBV9 to TRBJ1-2; D is undetermined. Deletions cut 0 bases from V and 8 bases from J, with 11 bases between. The germline CDR1 and CDR2 sequences are SGDLS and YYNGEE. CDR3 length: 13 amino acids. The CDR3: CASSVGGRAGYTF. The DNA for the CDR3 is TGTGCCAGCAGCGTAGGAGGCCGGGCCGGCTACACCTTC.

The chain uses TRBV2 and TRBJ1-5; no clear D. Trimming took off 1 base at V and 6 bases at J, with 10 bases between the two ends. Germline V lookup: CDR1 SNHLY, CDR2 FYNNEI. This CDR3 contains 14 residues. CDR3 protein: CASSEGSLGQPQHF. CDR3 bases: TGTGCCAGCAGTGAAGGGTCCTTGGGTCAGCCCCAGCATTTT.

In this sample, this clone turned up once. V and J are TRBV5-6 and TRBJ1-6; D not resolved. This CDR3 comprises 14 residues. Germline V gives CDR1 SGHDT, CDR2 YYEEEE. The V end lost 0 bases, the J end lost 5 bases, and 6 bases lay between the germline ends. CDR3 protein: CASSLENNNSPLHF. As DNA, the CDR3 is TGTGCCAGCAGCTTGGAAAACAATAATTCACCCCTCCACTTT.

This clone has a handful of counts. The CDR3 sequence: CASSANSNYGYTF. The CDR3 nucleotides read TGTGCCAGCAGCGCGAACTCTAACTATGGCTACACCTTC. The chain couples TRBV27 to TRBJ1-2; D remains ambiguous. There are 13 residues in the CDR3. V lost 6 bases and J lost 0, with 8 bases in between. Looked up from germline, CDR1 is MNHEY and CDR2 is SMNVEV (reference sequence).

The chain combines TRBV9 with TRBJ2-2; D is unclear. The CDR3 runs 14 residues. The germline V and J ends were trimmed by 0 bases and 4 bases, with 7 bases remaining between them. CDR1 is SGDLS, CDR2 YYNGEE, per germline. The CDR3 nucleotides read TGTGCCAGCAGCGTAGTGGAGTCCACCGGGGAGCTGTTTTTT. Protein: CASSVVESTGELFF.

The V gene is TRBV24-1, the J gene TRBJ2-5; D is perhaps TRBD2 (6 bases). The CDR3 runs 16 residues. Germline loops: CDR1 KGHDR, CDR2 SFDVKD. Trimming removed 0 bases at V and 5 bases at J, with 15 bases between. CDR3 nucleotides: TGTGCCACCAGTGATTTGCCGGCTGGAGGGTCGGAGACCCAGTACTTC. Amino acids: CATSDLPAGGSETQYF.

The V call is TRBV7-9, the J call TRBJ2-3; 8 bases line up with TRBD2. CDR3 length: 18 amino acids. The trim removed 3 bases at V and 0 bases at J, leaving 11 bases unmatched. Germline V gene data show CDR1 as SEHNR and CDR2 as FQNEAQ (reference sequence). In DNA, the CDR3 is TGTGCCAGCAGCTTTGGGTGGGGTGCGGGAGGCAGCACAGATACGCAGTATTTT. This codes for CASSFGWGAGGSTDTQYF.

This clone was seen just once. This chain links TRBV6-6 with TRBJ2-7, with 10 bases lining up with TRBD1. The junction had 5 bases not matched to a gene; V was cut back by 6 bases and J by 3 bases. Per the germline V gene, CDR1 is MNHNY and CDR2 is SVGAGI (reference sequence). This CDR3 is 14 amino acids long. The CDR3 coding sequence is TGTGCCAGCAGGGAGACAGGGGGCAACTACGAGCAGTACTTC. Amino acids: CASRETGGNYEQYF.

This sequence joins TRBV5-6 and TRBJ2-1; no clear D. In germline, CDR1 is SGHDT, CDR2 YYEEEE. V was trimmed by 0 bases and J by 7 bases, leaving 8 bases between them. The CDR3 is 13 residues long. The CDR3: CASSLGPSNEQFF. CDR3 in DNA: TGTGCCAGCAGCTTGGGACCCTCGAATGAGCAGTTCTTC.

The chain recombines TRBV19 with TRBJ1-3; D gene ambiguous. The germline V gene encodes CDR1 LNHDA and CDR2 SQIVND (reference sequence). The CDR3 covers 16 residues. Trimming stripped 7 bases from V and 0 bases from J, with 16 bases between. CDR3 residues: CASTRGGRYSGNTIYF. The CDR3, as DNA: TGTGCCAGTACCAGAGGCGGCAGATACTCTGGAAACACCATATATTTT.

DNA for the CDR3: TGCGCCAGCAGCATCCTCGAGCCTACCGACGTTAGCAATCAGCCCCAGCATTTT. Encoded protein: CASSILEPTDVSNQPQHF. This chain connects TRBV5-1 to TRBJ1-5; D ambiguous. This CDR3 spans 18 amino acids. Germline assignment: CDR1 SGHRS and CDR2 YFSETQ. V was pared by 4 bases and J by 0 bases, with 20 bases between.

The chain recombines TRBV7-9 with TRBJ2-7, with 7 nucleotides matching TRBD1. CDR3 size: 13 residues. V shed 6 bases, J shed 2 bases, and the junction held 4 bases outside the gene matches. From germline, CDR1 is SEHNR and CDR2 FQNEAQ (reference sequence). CDR3 protein: CASSWQGAYEQYF. CDR3 DNA sequence: TGTGCCAGCAGTTGGCAGGGGGCCTACGAGCAGTACTTC.

This sequence joins TRBV5-3 and TRBJ2-3; perhaps TRBD1 as D (6 bases). TRBV5-3 is noted as an ORF with a role that remains uncertain. Trimming pared 3 bases from V and 0 bases from J, leaving 23 bases between. The CDR3 runs to 19 residues. CDR3 amino acids: CARSWQPGQNRSSTDTQYF. DNA for the CDR3: TGTGCCAGAAGCTGGCAACCCGGACAGAACCGATCTAGCACAGATACGCAGTATTTT.

The chain is built from TRBV4-2 and TRBJ2-1, with a tentative D call TRBD2 (5 bases). V shed 7 bases and J shed 7 bases, with 23 bases lying between them. The CDR3 has 16 residues. Germline CDR1 reads LGHNA; CDR2 reads YNFKEQ. The CDR3 loop is CASTPSKSAGGNEQFF. The CDR3 coding sequence is TGTGCCAGCACCCCATCCAAGAGCGCAGGAGGTAATGAGCAGTTCTTC.

This clone was counted once. The J gene is TRBJ1-1, the V gene TRBV11-3; no clear D. V shed 3 bases and J shed 2 bases, with 7 bases lying between them. The CDR3 is made up of 13 amino acids. CDR1 is SGHNT and CDR2 is YENEEA in the germline V gene. The CDR3: CASSLWENTEAFF. The CDR3 nucleotides are TGTGCCAGCAGCTTGTGGGAAAACACTGAAGCTTTCTTT. The complete variable domain, with remaining parts taken from reference TRBV11-3 and TRBJ1-1, reads EAGVVQSPRYKIIEKKQPVAFWCNPISGHNTLYWYLQNLGQGPELLIRYENEEAVDDSQLPKDRFSAERLKGVDSTLKIQPAELGDSAVYLCASSLWENTEAFFGQGTRLTVV.

The V call is TRBV11-3, the J call TRBJ2-1; no definite D call. Deletions cut 3 bases from V and 0 bases from J, with 9 bases between. Per the germline V gene, CDR1 is SGHNT and CDR2 is YENEEA. The CDR3 is 15 residues long. CDR3 protein: CASSLIQSSYNEQFF. As DNA, the CDR3 is TGTGCCAGCAGCTTGATACAAAGCTCCTACAATGAGCAGTTCTTC.

A single count supports this clone. Germline and junction disagree at one end, which may indicate a read error. The J gene is TRBJ1-1, the V gene TRBV29-1; D is ambiguous. Germline V CDR1 and CDR2: SQVTM, ANQGSEA. There are 13 residues in the CDR3. CDR3: CSIDTDPGTEAFF. In nucleotides, the CDR3 is TGCAGCATTGACACGGATCCGGGCACTGAAGCTTTCTTT.

The sample holds one count of this clone. The CDR3 nucleotides read TGTGCCAGCAGCTCCCGAGTGGTCAGGGGTTCTGAAGCTTTCTTT. It codes for CASSSRVVRGSEAFF. The chain employs TRBV7-2 and TRBJ1-1; TRBD1 might be the D (6 bases). CDR1 is SGHTA and CDR2 is FQGNSA in the germline V gene. V lost 4 bases, J lost 6 bases, and 18 bases lay in between. The CDR3 runs 15 residues.

The V and J genes are TRBV24-1 and TRBJ2-2; 8 positions agree with TRBD2. Germline-derived CDR1 and CDR2 are KGHDR and SFDVKD. The CDR3 is 17 amino acids. After removal of 2 bases from V and 3 bases from J, the junction contained 7 bases not matched to a gene. The chain's CDR3 is CATSDSSRRGDTGELFF. The CDR3 nucleotides are TGTGCCACCAGTGATTCGTCGCGGCGGGGGGACACCGGGGAGCTGTTTTTT.

Details on this clone: No conserved phenylalanine or tryptophan ends this CDR3, so it is likely a read error. The genes are TRBV11-2 and TRBJ2-7, with TRBD1 as a possible D gene (5 bases). The V gene's germline CDR1 is SGHAT and CDR2 FQNNGV. V dropped 8 bases and J dropped 0 bases, with 5 bases sitting between them. CDR3 length: 11 amino acids. CDR3: CASGHSYEQYL. The CDR3 DNA follows: TGTGCCAGCGGACACTCCTACGAGCAGTACCTC.

This chain uses TRBV24-1 with TRBJ2-2, with D perhaps TRBD2 (5 bases). V lost 8 bases and J 0 bases, leaving 9 bases between the germline ends. Germline CDR1 is KGHDR and CDR2 is SFDVKD. This CDR3 has 14 amino acids. CDR3 DNA sequence: TGTGCCACCATGCAAGCGGCGAACACCGGGGAGCTGTTTTTT. Translation gives CATMQAANTGELFF.

The chain links TRBV11-2 to TRBJ2-1; D is ambiguous. V was clipped by 1 base and J by 2 bases, with 12 bases between them. This CDR3 contains 16 residues. CDR1 and CDR2 from the germline V gene are SGHAT and FQNNGV. The CDR3 DNA is TGTGCCAGCAGCTTAGGTGGAAATCTCGCCTACAATGAGCAGTTCTTC. It yields the protein CASSLGGNLAYNEQFF.